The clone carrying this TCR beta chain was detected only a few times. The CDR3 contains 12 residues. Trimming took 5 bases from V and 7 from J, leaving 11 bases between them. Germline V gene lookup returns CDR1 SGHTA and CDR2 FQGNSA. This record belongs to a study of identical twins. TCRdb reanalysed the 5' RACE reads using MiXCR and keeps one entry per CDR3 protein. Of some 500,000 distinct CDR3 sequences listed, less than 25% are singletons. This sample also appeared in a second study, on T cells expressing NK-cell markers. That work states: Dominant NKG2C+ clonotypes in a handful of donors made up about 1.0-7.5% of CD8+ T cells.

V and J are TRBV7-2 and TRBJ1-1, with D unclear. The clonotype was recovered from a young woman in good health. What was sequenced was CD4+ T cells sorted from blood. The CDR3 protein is CASSPDGFEAFF. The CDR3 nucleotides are TGTGCCAGCAGCCCGGACGGGTTTGAAGCTTTCTTT.